This TCR beta chain originates from a study of regulatory T cells in long-lasting Graves disease (dated by TCRdb to the early 2020s). Broadly, across the study: Newly diagnosed Graves' disease patients had taken antithyroid drugs for less than 3 months. This study used TCR sequencing and RNA sequencing of peripheral blood to compare persistent Graves' disease patients against newly diagnosed Graves' disease patients. The study was registered as a clinical trial and conducted in China. TCR sequencing covered around 13 persistent and around 20 newly diagnosed Graves' disease patients, 33 samples in total.

This clonotype was recorded many times. It has no known antigen specificity. Base qualities are not provided; no much larger clone lies one nucleotide away. V is clipped by 0 bases and J by 5 bases, and the sequence between their germline boundaries is 11 bases long. In the germline V gene, CDR1 corresponds to SGHAT and CDR2 to FQNNGV. CDR3 length: 15 amino acids, cysteine to phenylalanine. CDR3 DNA is the only sequence kept; it has 45 bases, read in frame from the first base. The library was generated by multiplex PCR. Sequencing was performed on an Illumina HiSeq 4000. iRepertoire HTBI primers and Arm-PCR amplification of CDR3 regions were used to construct TCR beta libraries. PCR products were gel purified before sequencing. In the original analysis: Across samples, about 63 TRBV and 13 to 15 TRBJ segments were identified and used for gene usage analysis of CDR3 amino acid clonotypes. Filtered high-quality paired reads were merged into contigs using COPE and FqMerger. BLAST was used to align contigs to IMGT TRBV, TRBD and TRBJ reference genes, and CDR3 was defined according to IMGT. Any clonotype with a frequency above 0.1% was counted as a highly expanded clone. Shannon entropy served as the measure of repertoire diversity, while the Gini coefficient captured V-J evenness. Public clonotypes were defined as clonotypes shared by more than one individual. TCRdb reprocessed the public reads (quality trimming at Q25 with fastp, clone calling with MiXCR) and kept in-frame beta chains. Entries are consolidated by CDR3 protein sequence, retaining the most common genes and DNA. V and J calls and clone size were set by TCRdb, not the authors. Recorded for this sample are about 540,000 distinct CDR3 sequences; roughly 14% of them occurred a single time. Jointly, the top ten make up about 10% of the sample.

What this sample's time point label stands for: newly diagnosed GD, antithyroid drugs for less than 3 months. For both TCR sequencing and RNA sequencing, RNA was extracted from PBMCs in TRIzol. Graves' disease was diagnosed according to American Thyroid Association guidelines. The patients came from an endocrinology department in Xi'an, China. Each patient gave 9 to 10 milliliters of peripheral blood, collected in an EDTA anticoagulant tube. Ficoll Paque Plus density gradient separation was used to isolate PBMCs, and no further T cell sorting was performed. An Agilent 2100 Bioanalyzer and agarose gel were used to check RNA quality, and a NanoDrop 2000 was used to measure RNA concentration. Results the study describes overall, beyond this receptor: Because the primary lesion, thyroid tissue, could not be accessed, the study looked at peripheral blood alone. Patients with persistent disease shared more public clonotypes (about 2,700) than newly diagnosed patients did (nearly 1,000). Only the TCR beta chain was sequenced and analyzed. TRBV28, TRBJ1-2 and TRBJ2-5 were preferentially used in persistent disease, while TRBV20-1 and TRBJ2-1 were favored in newly diagnosed disease. The small sample size was acknowledged by the authors as a limitation that may reduce accuracy. Lower TCR Shannon entropy and fewer highly expanded clones were observed in persistent Graves' disease patients than in newly diagnosed patients, which suggested clonal expansion.

The data were also submitted as part of a second study, on T cells in Graves' hyperthyroidism and ophthalmopathy. As the second publication notes: A patient counted as having stable Graves' hyperthyroidism if no progression to ophthalmopathy occurred over 18 months of follow-up. Hyperthyroidism patients were newly diagnosed, had a disease duration of under 2 months, and were aged 18 to 65 years. Any patient with an uncontrolled infection, another autoimmune disease, pregnancy or lactation was excluded. Clinical symptoms, serum thyroxine and TRAb, thyroid ultrasound, and orbital computed tomography formed the basis for the diagnoses. The first round of RT-PCR for the TCR CDR3 was performed with the HTBI primer set and the Qiagen OneStep RT-PCR kit. Most expanded thyroid clonotypes (frequency above 0.001) were also detected in blood, a finding suggesting that blood repertoires may reflect thyroid immune responses. Ophthalmopathy was separated from stable hyperthyroidism by a 13 V-J signature model, with roughly 88% sensitivity and roughly 81% specificity obtained in cross-validation and 80%/75% obtained in testing. In validation, progression to ophthalmopathy was predicted by the model with 70% to 71% sensitivity and 72% to 85% specificity, a median of approximately 6.5 months before onset. To identify distinguishing TCR V-J signatures, a discovery cohort of 100 or so patients was used, comprising 43 with Graves' ophthalmopathy and under 60 with stable Graves' hyperthyroidism. Prospective prediction of ophthalmopathy was tested in an independent validation cohort of 18 to 20 hyperthyroidism patients and 15 to 17 patients who later progressed to ophthalmopathy. The 100 or so discovery patients were randomly split 7:3 into training and test sets. In addition, the study compared T-cell repertoires in thyroid tissue and in blood from six Graves' hyperthyroidism patients. After blood sampling, hyperthyroidism patients were treated with methimazole at a starting dose of 30 mg daily, and ophthalmopathy patients were treated with high-dose intravenous methylprednisolone. Libraries were constructed in a second round of multiplex PCR, after which size selection and purification were performed. Sequencing of the libraries was done on an Illumina HiSeq2000 using paired-end 100 bp reads. SOAPnuke was used to process the raw data, throwing out any read that contained adapters or uncalled bases, had a mean Phred below 15, or lacked an exact constant-primer or identifier match. High-quality paired reads were merged with COPE v1.2.5, and unique nucleotide sequences were defined as clonotypes. MiTCR v1.1 was used to align clonotypes to the IMGT TRBV, TRBD and TRBJ reference segments. The analysis included only V-J combinations with a frequency above 0.0001, which together covered roughly 99% of the repertoires. A TCS score was defined as the ratio between F50 (clonal expansion) and ExV (chaos), using BLOSUM62-based TCRdist between CDR3 peptides within each V-J. Welch's t-statistics and random forest reduced fewer than 600 V-J features to 13, which were used in a naive Bayes classifier (R e1071). Sample size was not statistically predetermined, and blinding of investigators to group allocation was not performed. TCR Vbeta CDR3 sequencing of 120 to 150 peripheral blood samples (under 45 ophthalmopathy, over 70 hyperthyroidism and around 17 progressor patients) is reported in the paper.

This sequence uses TRBV11-2 and TRBJ1-5; possibly the D gene is TRBD1, per 6 matching bases. The clonotype comes from a man between 25 and 39 years old with Graves disease. Donor details come from another sample of the same person, matched by shared clones. Source: peripheral blood mononuclear cells (PBMCs), taken at new diagnosis, from a patient treated with antithyroid drugs. CDR3 protein: CASSLEPGAHQPQHF. The nucleotide sequence reads as follows: TGTGCCAGCAGCTTAGAGCCAGGGGCTCATCAGCCCCAGCATTTT.